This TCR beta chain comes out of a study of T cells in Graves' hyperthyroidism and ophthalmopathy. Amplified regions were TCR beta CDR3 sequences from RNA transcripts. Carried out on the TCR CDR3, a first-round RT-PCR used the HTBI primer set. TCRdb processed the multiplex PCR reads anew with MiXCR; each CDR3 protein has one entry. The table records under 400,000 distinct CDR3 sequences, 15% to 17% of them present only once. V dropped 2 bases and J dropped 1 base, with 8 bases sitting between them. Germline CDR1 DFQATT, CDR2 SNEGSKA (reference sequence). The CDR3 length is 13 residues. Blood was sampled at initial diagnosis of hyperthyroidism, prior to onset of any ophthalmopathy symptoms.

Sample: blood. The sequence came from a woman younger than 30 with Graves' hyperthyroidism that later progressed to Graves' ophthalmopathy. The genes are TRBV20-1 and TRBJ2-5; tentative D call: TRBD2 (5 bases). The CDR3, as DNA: TGCAGTGCTAGAAACAGCGGCCAAGAGACCCAGTACTTC. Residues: CSARNSGQETQYF.